The 17 T cell receptor beta chains given below trace back to one sample, sequenced in a study of blood T cell repertoires in COVID-19. Repertoires were generated with immunoSEQ multiplex PCR, while TCRdb's copy carries only in-frame clones and drops some. The profile shows over 150,000 clones, approximately 80% of them singletons. The sequenced material came from peripheral blood. The source is a woman aged 55-70 years with acute or convalescent COVID-19.

The chain joins TRBV6-5 to TRBJ2-2; D is unresolved. CDR1 and CDR2 (germline): MNHEY, SVGAGI. This CDR3 spans 14 amino acids. The V gene lost 6 bases and the J gene lost 3 bases, with 11 bases spanning the gap. The CDR3 loop reads CASRNPTDTGELFF. The DNA for the CDR3 is TGTGCCAGCAGAAACCCTACAGACACCGGGGAGCTGTTTTTT.

The genes are TRBV4-3 and TRBJ2-1, with 12 bases matching TRBD2. CDR3 length equals 18 residues. Germline V gene lookup returns CDR1 LGHNA and CDR2 YSLEER. The trim removed 0 bases at V and 4 bases at J, leaving 7 bases unmatched. The DNA of the CDR3 is TGCGCCAGCAGCCAAGACGCTAGCGGGGGGGTAATATACAATGAGCAGTTCTTC. Protein product: CASSQDASGGVIYNEQFF.

Of note for this clone: Compared with germline, one end of the junction differs, possibly owing to a read error. This chain uses TRBV14 with TRBJ1-2, with TRBD1 matching over 10 bases. Germline-derived CDR1 and CDR2 are SGHDN and FVKESK. The CDR3 totals 14 residues. The CDR3 DNA follows: TGTGCCAGCAGCGAAGACAGGGGGCCATATGGCTACACCTTC. Translating it yields CASSEDRGPYGYTF. Drawing the rest from reference TRBV14 and TRBJ1-2, the complete variable domain is EAGVTQFPSHSVIEKGQTVTLRCDPISGHDNLYWYRRVMGKEIKFLLHFVKESKQDESGMPNNRFLAERTGGTYSTLKVQPAELEDSGVYFCASSEDRGPYGYTFGSGTRLTVV.

The rearrangement joins TRBV6-2 or TRBV6-3 to TRBJ1-1; D ambiguous. Trimming removed 0 bases at V and 1 base at J, with 9 bases between. The CDR3 totals 15 residues. Per the germline V gene, CDR1 is MNHEY and CDR2 is SVGEGT. This CDR3 is CASSYSDMGNTEAFF. The CDR3 DNA reads as TGTGCCAGCAGTTACTCCGACATGGGGAACACTGAAGCTTTCTTT.

The rearrangement uses TRBV6-6 and TRBJ1-5; the D gene is possibly TRBD1 (6 bases). This CDR3 is built from 15 residues. CDR1 and CDR2 (germline): MNHNY, SVGAGI (reference sequence). V dropped 2 bases and J dropped 1 base, with 9 bases sitting between them. CDR3 region: CASSYDDRSNQPQHF. The CDR3 DNA is TGTGCCAGCAGTTACGATGACAGGAGCAATCAGCCCCAGCATTTT.

V and J are TRBV19 and TRBJ2-1; 8 nucleotides align to TRBD2. The junction had 12 bases not matched to a gene; V was cut back by 4 bases and J by 7 bases. Germline CDR1 reads LNHDA; CDR2 reads SQIVND (reference sequence). This CDR3 has 16 amino acids. CDR3: CASSKGPGTSYNEQFF. The CDR3 nucleotides are TGTGCCAGTAGTAAGGGTCCCGGGACTAGTTATAATGAGCAGTTCTTC.

The rearrangement links TRBV6-2 or TRBV6-3 to TRBJ1-6; D possibly corresponds to TRBD1 (6 bases). This CDR3 has 17 amino acids. CDR1 is MNHEY, CDR2 SVGEGT, per germline. V lost 6 bases to trimming and J lost 0 bases, with 15 bases between them. The CDR3 bases are TGTGCCAGCAGCGGGGGACATCTGAGCTCCTATAATTCACCCCTCCACTTT. It yields the protein CASSGGHLSSYNSPLHF.

Only a few counts were recorded for this clone. This chain joins TRBV18 and TRBJ1-5; D unclear. The V gene's germline CDR1 is KGHSH and CDR2 LQKENI. The ends were cut back, 5 bases at V and 0 bases at J, with 5 bases in the middle. The CDR3 covers 13 residues. CDR3 bases: TGTGCCAGCTCAACTTATAGCAATCAGCCCCAGCATTTT. It yields the protein CASSTYSNQPQHF.

The V call is TRBV27, the J call TRBJ2-7; a possible D gene is TRBD1 (5 bases). The CDR3 contains 15 residues. Trimming took 1 base from V and 6 from J, leaving 16 bases between them. CDR1 and CDR2 from the germline V gene are MNHEY and SMNVEV (reference sequence). This CDR3 is CASSLWGGTGIEQYF. CDR3 nucleotide sequence: TGTGCCAGCAGTTTATGGGGCGGTACTGGAATCGAGCAGTACTTC.

CDR3 residues: CASSPPFGAPLHF. The CDR3, as DNA: TGTGCCAGCAGTCCCCCTTTTGGAGCCCCCCTCCACTTT. The gene calls are TRBV27 and TRBJ1-6, with D uncertain. The V end lost 5 bases, the J end lost 13 bases, and 15 bases lay between the germline ends. The CDR3 totals 13 residues. Germline CDR1 is MNHEY and CDR2 is SMNVEV (reference sequence).

This clone showed up just once. This rearrangement joins TRBV7-6 to TRBJ2-1, with D possibly matching TRBD1 (5 bases). V dropped 0 bases and J dropped 7 bases, with 10 bases sitting between them. CDR1 and CDR2 from the germline V gene are SGHVS and FNYEAQ. This CDR3 contains 14 residues. The CDR3 DNA follows: TGTGCCAGCAGCTTAGCCTGGGCAGGGAATGAGCAGTTCTTC. Translation gives CASSLAWAGNEQFF. Combining the CDR3 with reference TRBV7-6 and TRBJ2-1 gives the whole variable domain GAGVSQSPRYKVTKRGQDVALRCDPISGHVSLYWYRQALGQGPEFLTYFNYEAQQDKSGLPNDRFSAERPEGSISTLTIQRTEQRDSAMYRCASSLAWAGNEQFFGPGTRLTVL.

This clone was seen once. The chain has TRBV27 and TRBJ1-2, with D perhaps matching TRBD1 (5 bases). This CDR3 is 14 amino acids long. Germline V gene lookup returns CDR1 MNHEY and CDR2 SMNVEV (reference sequence). With 2 bases removed from V and 4 bases from J, the gap between germline ends came to 11 bases. The CDR3: CASSLRDRGYGYTF. In DNA, the CDR3 is TGTGCCAGCAGTTTAAGGGATAGGGGCTATGGCTACACCTTC.

The chain recombines TRBV6-2 or TRBV6-3 with TRBJ2-1; the match to TRBD2 covers 9 bases. Germline trimming cut 2 bases from V and 6 bases from J; bases unmatched to any gene: 8. This CDR3 spans 16 amino acids. Germline CDR1 is MNHEY and CDR2 is SVGEGT. For the CDR3, the DNA is TGTGCCAGCAGTTACGCGGGGGGGCGCCAACTCAATGAGCAGTTCTTC. This sequence encodes CASSYAGGRQLNEQFF.

J is TRBJ1-5 and V is TRBV30; the D gene is possibly TRBD1 (5 bases). The CDR3 spans 16 residues. V dropped 2 bases and J dropped 1 base, with 15 bases sitting between them. Germline CDR1 is GTSNPN and CDR2 is SVGIG (reference sequence). CDR3 protein: CAWSPTGQASNQPQHF. CDR3 nucleotide sequence: TGTGCCTGGAGTCCCACAGGCCAGGCGAGCAATCAGCCCCAGCATTTT.

J is TRBJ2-1 and V is TRBV19, with D perhaps matching TRBD1 (5 bases). The germline V gene encodes CDR1 LNHDA and CDR2 SQIVND (reference sequence). The CDR3 has 13 residues. The CDR3 DNA is TGTGCAATTAGCAGGGCAGATGGGAATGAGCAGTTCTTC. It yields the protein CAISRADGNEQFF.

This chain connects TRBV2 to TRBJ2-2, with 10 bases identical to TRBD1. The germline gives CDR1 SNHLY, CDR2 FYNNEI. V shed 6 bases and J 7 bases; nucleotides not matched to a gene: 8. The CDR3 has 15 residues. The CDR3 is CASRVTGGASGELFF. For the CDR3, the DNA is TGTGCCAGCAGAGTGACAGGGGGCGCTAGCGGGGAGCTGTTTTTT.

This clone was recorded once. The gene calls are TRBV11-2 and TRBJ1-1, with D perhaps TRBD1 (5 bases). This CDR3 comprises 13 residues. Germline V gene data show CDR1 as SGHAT and CDR2 as FQNNGV. V shed 5 bases and J shed 1 base, with 8 bases lying between them. The CDR3 DNA is TGTGCCAGCAGCGCACAGGAGAACACTGAAGCTTTCTTT. Protein sequence: CASSAQENTEAFF.